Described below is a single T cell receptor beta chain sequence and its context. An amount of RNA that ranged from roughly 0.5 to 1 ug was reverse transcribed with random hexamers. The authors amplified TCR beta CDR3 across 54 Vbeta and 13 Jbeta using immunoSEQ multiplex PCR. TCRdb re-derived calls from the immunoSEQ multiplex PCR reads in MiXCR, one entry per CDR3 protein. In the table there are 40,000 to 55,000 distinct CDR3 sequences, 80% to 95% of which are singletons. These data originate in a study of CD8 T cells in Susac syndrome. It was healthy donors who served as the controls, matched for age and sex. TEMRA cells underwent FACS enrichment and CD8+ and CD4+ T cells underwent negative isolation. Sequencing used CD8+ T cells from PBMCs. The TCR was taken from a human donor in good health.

The CDR3, as DNA: TGCAGTGCTTCAGGCCCCCAAGCGGGAGTTGTTGATACGCAGTATTTT. Encoded protein: CSASGPQAGVVDTQYF. The V and J genes are TRBV20-1 and TRBJ2-3; TRBD2 aligns across 8 bases. This CDR3 comprises 16 residues. Germline CDR1 reads DFQATT; CDR2 reads SNEGSKA (reference sequence). Trimming cost V 5 bases and J 6 bases; bases outside gene matches: 16.